Shown below are 5 T cell receptor beta chains from a single sample sequenced in a study of monozygotic twins with inflammatory bowel disease. TCRdb re-analyzed the 5' RACE reads; it lists each CDR3 protein once, without DNA. The sample holds 300,000 to 400,000 distinct CDR3 sequences. Sequencing was carried out using blood. The receptors originated from a human donor with ulcerative colitis or Crohn's disease, or a healthy co-twin of an affected twin (not recorded which).

This chain joins TRBV20-1 and TRBJ2-3; with no DNA, the TCRdb D assignment of TRBD2 cannot be verified. The V gene's germline CDR1 is DFQATT and CDR2 SNEGSKA (reference sequence). The CDR3 is 16 residues long. Here the CDR3 reads CSARDMAGEVTDTQYF.

The chain is built from TRBV10-2 and TRBJ2-3; as DNA is missing, the TRBD1 call by TCRdb cannot be tested. Looked up from germline, CDR1 is WSHSY and CDR2 is SAAADI. This CDR3 has 15 amino acids. The chain's CDR3 is CASSEPRGGTDTQYF.

The chain links TRBV20-1 to TRBJ2-7. This CDR3 has 11 amino acids. Per germline, CDR1 DFQATT and CDR2 SNEGSKA (reference sequence). The chain's CDR3 is CSANPEYEQYF.

V is TRBV4-2 and J is TRBJ2-5. The CDR3 is 13 residues long. CDR1 is LGHNA, CDR2 YNFKEQ, per germline. The CDR3 here is CASSQAAEETQYF.

The genes are TRBV29-1 and TRBJ2-7; the TRBD1 assignment by TCRdb is unverifiable without DNA. This CDR3 has 13 residues. Germline V gene sequence: CDR1 SQVTM, CDR2 ANQGSEA. CDR3 loop: CSDISGWTGEQYF.